This T cell receptor beta chain was profiled in a study of cytomegalovirus exposure and HLA in healthy donors. In its sample, this clone was seen once. Its antigen is undetermined. The repertoire was sequenced with immunoSEQ multiplex PCR; TCRdb's copy has only in-frame clones and lacks some. Among 120,000 or so clones listed, approximately 90% were seen once. Study conclusions and caveats: The authors listed 150 or so TCR beta chains as cytomegalovirus-associated. CMV antigen specificity of a few CMV-associated chains was confirmed in vitro. Subsequent analysis found a tendency for first-cohort TCR clusters to co-occur within the roughly 130 validation repertoires.

Germline V CDR1 and CDR2: MNHEY, SMNVEV (reference sequence). V was shortened by 5 bases and J by 0 bases, with 13 bases between the two germline ends. This CDR3 is 16 amino acids long. Specimen: PBMCs. The sequence came from a woman younger than 30 in good health and CMV-seronegative. The chain uses TRBV27 and TRBJ2-2, with TRBD1 as a possible D gene (6 bases). The CDR3 here is CASSARQESNTGELFF. The CDR3 DNA follows: TGTGCCAGCAGTGCCAGACAGGAATCGAACACCGGGGAGCTGTTTTTT.